This passage covers 22 T cell receptor beta chains from one sample sequenced in a study of T-cell reconstitution after alpha-beta-depleted transplantation in children. Preparing the TCRbeta library involved the use of unique molecular identifiers. One entry per CDR3 protein results from TCRdb running MiXCR on the PCR reads. The sample includes about 980,000 distinct CDR3 sequences, roughly 29% seen only once; the top ten take roughly 28%. The sample here was PBMCs, mostly from graft donor cells, taken 360 days after TCRalphabeta/CD19-depleted stem cell transplant. The source is a boy in the first two years of life who had a stem cell transplant for SCID, so the T cells may come from the graft donor.

The chain joins TRBV7-2 to TRBJ2-3, with 10 nucleotides matching TRBD2. Germline CDR1 reads SGHTA; CDR2 reads FQGNSA. The CDR3 totals 18 residues. After removal of 2 bases from V and 2 bases from J, the junction contained 10 bases not matched to a gene. This CDR3 is CASSLTGASGGLTDTQYF. The CDR3 nucleotides read TGTGCCAGCAGCTTAACGGGTGCTAGCGGGGGCCTCACAGATACGCAGTATTTT.

This clonotype appeared a few times. The rearrangement joins TRBV7-9 to TRBJ1-4, with D possibly being TRBD1 (5 bases). Germline V CDR1 and CDR2: SEHNR, FQNEAQ (reference sequence). V shed 1 base and J shed 8 bases, with 11 bases lying between them. This CDR3 spans 14 amino acids. The CDR3 protein is CASSLGQRGEKLFF. CDR3 sequence (DNA): TGTGCCAGCAGCTTAGGACAGCGTGGGGAAAAACTGTTTTTT. The complete variable domain, with remaining parts taken from reference TRBV7-9 and TRBJ1-4, reads DTGVSQNPRHKITKRGQNVTFRCDPISEHNRLYWYRQTLGQGPEFLTYFQNEAQLEKSRLLSDRFSAERPKGSFSTLEIQRTEQGDSAMYLCASSLGQRGEKLFFGSGTQLSVL.

This clonotype was seen at least ten times. A read error may produce the germline difference seen at one junction end. The chain uses TRBV3-1 and TRBJ2-7, with TRBD1 identical over 7 bases. The CDR3 has 13 amino acids. Germline V lookup: CDR1 LGHDT, CDR2 YNNKEL (reference sequence). This chain's CDR3 is CASSQGDSYEQYF. For the CDR3, the DNA is TGCGCCAGCAGCCAAGGGGACAGCTACGAGCAGTACTTC.

In its sample, this clonotype was seen a few times. V is TRBV4-2 and J is TRBJ1-1; maybe TRBD1 (6 bases). The CDR3 runs to 14 residues. The germline V gene has CDR1 LGHNA and CDR2 YNFKEQ. Trimming cost V 4 bases and J 5 bases, with 14 bases left between them. The CDR3 region is CASSLRGLRTEAFF. The DNA of the CDR3 is TGTGCCAGCAGCCTCAGGGGTTTGAGGACTGAAGCTTTCTTT.

The V call is TRBV5-1, the J call TRBJ2-1, with no clear D. Germline V gene data show CDR1 as SGHRS and CDR2 as YFSETQ. V gave up 5 bases and J gave up 1 base, with 16 bases separating them. The CDR3 loop spans 16 amino acids. CDR3 loop: CASRTYRTDSYNEQFF. The CDR3, as DNA: TGCGCCAGCAGAACCTACCGGACGGATTCCTACAATGAGCAGTTCTTC.

V usage is TRBV27 and J usage is TRBJ2-5; D remains unclear. The CDR3 totals 19 residues. Looked up from germline, CDR1 is MNHEY and CDR2 is SMNVEV (reference sequence). The ends were cut back, 2 bases at V and 3 bases at J, with 25 bases in the middle. Written as DNA, the CDR3 is TGTGCCAGCAGTTTACGATCAACGCCCGGTTTGAGCGAAAAAGAGACCCAGTACTTC. The encoded protein is CASSLRSTPGLSEKETQYF.

The chain joins TRBV7-3 to TRBJ2-1; 10 positions match TRBD2. J was trimmed by 7 bases and V by 2 bases; bases with no gene match: 8. CDR1 is SGHTA, CDR2 FQGTGA, per germline. The CDR3 totals 16 residues. The CDR3 loop reads CASSLGLAGVRNEQFF. The CDR3 DNA is TGTGCCAGCAGCTTAGGTCTAGCGGGGGTCAGGAATGAGCAGTTCTTC.

This clonotype turned up a few times. The rearrangement joins TRBV10-3 to TRBJ2-3; D ambiguous. Germline V gives CDR1 ENHRY, CDR2 SYGVKD. V was clipped by 2 bases and J by 8 bases, with 8 bases between them. CDR3 length: 12 residues. CDR3 sequence reads: CAISEDVRTQYF. CDR3 coding DNA: TGTGCCATCAGTGAGGATGTACGTACGCAGTATTTT.

This clonotype was picked up a small number of times. The chain has TRBV20-1 and TRBJ2-3; tentatively, D is TRBD2 (6 bases). There are 11 residues in the CDR3. V gave up 5 bases and J gave up 8 bases, with 11 bases separating them. Germline V gene sequence: CDR1 DFQATT, CDR2 SNEGSKA (reference sequence). In DNA, the CDR3 is TGCAGTGCTTCCACGGGGGTTACGCAGTATTTT. Encoded protein: CSASTGVTQYF.

The chain couples TRBV5-1 to TRBJ2-2, with D possibly TRBD2 on 6 matching bases. Trimming shortened V by 4 bases and J by 6 bases, and 13 bases separated the two germline ends. The V gene's germline CDR1 is SGHRS and CDR2 YFSETQ. This CDR3 is 14 amino acids long. The CDR3 here is CASSRTILAGELFF. The CDR3 coding sequence is TGCGCCAGCAGCCGGACTATTCTCGCCGGGGAGCTGTTTTTT.

The chain recombines TRBV27 with TRBJ2-5; D ambiguous. The CDR3 consists of 16 residues. The germline CDR1 and CDR2 sequences are MNHEY and SMNVEV (reference sequence). Trimming left V 0 bases short and J 5 bases short, with 16 bases between. The CDR3 DNA reads TGTGCCAGCAGTTTATCGGCGACGACCCTTACGGAGACCCAGTACTTC. As protein: CASSLSATTLTETQYF.

This clonotype occurred a few times. The rearrangement joins TRBV4-2 to TRBJ2-7; D remains unclear. Germline V gene data show CDR1 as LGHNA and CDR2 as YNFKEQ. The CDR3 runs to 15 residues. Trimming took off 4 bases at V and 1 base at J, with 14 bases between the two ends. CDR3 in DNA: TGTGCCAGCAGCCCATTTTACGAAGGTTCCTACGAGCAGTACTTC. Protein: CASSPFYEGSYEQYF.

The chain links TRBV27 to TRBJ2-7, with TRBD2 identical over 9 bases. The CDR3 contains 15 residues. Germline V gene sequence: CDR1 MNHEY, CDR2 SMNVEV (reference sequence). V trimming: 4 bases; J trimming: 2 bases; junction bases outside the gene matches: 6. In DNA form, the CDR3 reads TGTGCCAGCAGTTCGGTAGCGGGGGCGCCCTACGAGCAGTACTTC. Translating it yields CASSSVAGAPYEQYF.

This clonotype was seen a handful of times. The chain is built from TRBV9 and TRBJ1-1; D ambiguous. Trimming left V 6 bases short and J 6 bases short, with 6 bases between. Per the germline V gene, CDR1 is SGDLS and CDR2 is YYNGEE. The CDR3 totals 10 residues. CDR3 sequence: CASIDPEAFF. The CDR3, as DNA: TGTGCCAGCATCGACCCTGAAGCTTTCTTT.

In its sample, this clonotype was seen a few times. The V call is TRBV18, the J call TRBJ2-6; 9 bases are shared with TRBD1. The CDR3 runs to 18 residues. V lost 3 bases to trimming and J lost 2 bases; unmatched junction nucleotides: 8. Germline loops: CDR1 KGHSH, CDR2 LQKENI. The CDR3 spells CASSPRTGESAGANVLTF. CDR3 bases: TGTGCCAGCTCACCGCGGACAGGGGAAAGCGCTGGGGCCAACGTCCTGACTTTC.

This chain connects TRBV6-1 to TRBJ2-1, with TRBD2 identical over 12 bases. V was pared by 3 bases and J by 0 bases, with 9 bases of the junction left unmatched. Per the germline V gene, CDR1 is MNHNS and CDR2 is SASEGT. The CDR3 is 19 residues long. The CDR3 coding sequence is TGTGCCAGCAGTGAGGCCGGACTAGCGGGGTTCCGCTCCTACAATGAGCAGTTCTTC. Its translation is CASSEAGLAGFRSYNEQFF.

This chain links TRBV4-2 with TRBJ2-7, with 11 nucleotides matching TRBD2. The germline V gene encodes CDR1 LGHNA and CDR2 YNFKEQ. The V gene end was trimmed by 0 bases and the J gene end by 2 bases; junction bases not matched to a gene: 6. CDR3 size: 17 residues. Written as DNA, the CDR3 is TGTGCCAGCAGCCAAGAGAGTACGGGACTAGCGGCCTACGAGCAGTACTTC. As protein: CASSQESTGLAAYEQYF.

This clonotype turned up a few times. The chain employs TRBV29-1 and TRBJ1-2; D remains unclear. V was clipped by 2 bases and J by 2 bases, with 3 bases between them. Germline values: CDR1 SQVTM, CDR2 ANQGSEA. The CDR3 consists of 11 residues. CDR3 amino acids: CSVERNYGYTF. CDR3 nucleotide sequence: TGCAGCGTTGAACGGAACTATGGCTACACCTTC.

The chain recombines TRBV5-1 with TRBJ2-1; D is possibly TRBD1 or TRBD2 (6 bases each). V lost 4 bases to trimming and J lost 7 bases, with 18 bases between them. CDR3 size: 15 residues. Germline CDR1 is SGHRS and CDR2 is YFSETQ. CDR3 amino acids: CASSPRGPPGNEQFF. The CDR3 DNA reads TGCGCCAGCAGCCCTCGGGGGCCTCCGGGGAATGAGCAGTTCTTC.

The chain carries TRBV7-2 and TRBJ2-3; D perhaps matches TRBD2 (6 bases). There are 16 residues in the CDR3. V shed 5 bases and J shed 0 bases, with 15 bases lying between them. Germline lookup yields CDR1 SGHTA and CDR2 FQGNSA. CDR3 bases: TGTGCCAGCAGCCCCCTGGCGGGACGAAGCACAGATACGCAGTATTTT. The encoded protein is CASSPLAGRSTDTQYF.

The chain has TRBV3-1 and TRBJ2-7; D might be TRBD2 (5 bases). Looked up from germline, CDR1 is LGHDT and CDR2 is YNNKEL (reference sequence). The V and J ends lost 1 base and 1 base respectively, with 17 bases between them. This CDR3 has 17 amino acids. The CDR3 region is CASSQVSEGRASYEQYF. The CDR3 nucleotides read TGTGCCAGCAGCCAAGTTAGTGAGGGCCGAGCGTCCTACGAGCAGTACTTC.

The count of this clonotype is one. V is TRBV4-3 and J is TRBJ2-3, with D perhaps given as TRBD1 or TRBD2 (6 bases each). V lost 5 bases and J lost 5, with 23 bases in between. This CDR3 is built from 17 residues. Germline loops: CDR1 LGHNA, CDR2 YSLEER. The DNA of the CDR3 is TGCGCCAGCAGCGGAGGGGGGTGGAGTGAGTTGTTAGATACGCAGTATTTT. Its protein product is CASSGGGWSELLDTQYF.